This TCR beta chain comes out of a study of blood T cells in healthy people across ages. Study summary: Every two T cells gave about one barcoded beta molecule via template switching.

This clonotype was picked up a small number of times. For the second PCR, which ran for about 7 to 12 cycles, a sample-barcoded 5' primer and a J-beta primer mix were used. MiXCR, applied by TCRdb to the 5' RACE reads, yields one record per CDR3 protein. Of nearly 800,000 distinct CDR3 sequences listed, approximately 25% are singletons. Ranging in age from about 6 to 100, the donors were healthy Caucasian individuals from Russia. This CDR3 comprises 17 residues. The germline gives CDR1 SGDLS, CDR2 YYNGEE. J lost 10 bases, V lost 4 bases, and 14 bases had no gene match. The sample was also reused in another study, on T cells of mothers and their children. According to that study: A few healthy Caucasian mothers gave samples, and so did their six children.

The sequenced sample was blood. This sequence originates from a boy between 10 and 17 years old in good health. The rearrangement links TRBV9 to TRBJ1-6; 10 nucleotides match TRBD1. As DNA, the CDR3 is TGTGCCAGCAGCCCAGTCCCGGGACAGGGGACGGTGTCACCCCTCCACTTT. Its protein product is CASSPVPGQGTVSPLHF.